This is a list of T cell receptor beta chains from one sample in a study of metastatic and nonmetastatic thyroid tumors. TCRdb reprocessed the PCR reads using MiXCR. Altogether several thousand clones are present, over 30% being singletons, with the ten largest covering around 23%. The sequencing input was adjacent normal tissue. The receptors shown here come from a female donor with papillary thyroid cancer or a benign thyroid nodule (not recorded which). Some clones in this sample may be carry-over from other donors' samples. Both conserved end residues are part of each CDR3. The D gene is left open where the match is weak. The size of a clone is reported for some rows only, either as once, few or many, or as a class for expanded clones.

few TRBJ2-7 TRBV12-3/TRBV12-4 TRBD1 TGTGCCAGCAGTTCTCCCGACAGGGGTATCTACGAGCAGTACTTC CASSSPDRGIYEQYF
- TRBJ2-1 TRBV6-4 TRBD2 TGTGCCAGCTTAGCGGGAGAGTCCTACAATGAGCAGTTCTTC CASLAGESYNEQFF
few TRBJ2-7 TRBV27 TRBD1 TGTGCCAGCAGTTTTTCAGGGACAGGGCAAAATTCCTACGAGCAGTACTTC CASSFSGTGQNSYEQYF
few TRBJ1-5 TRBV28 - TGTGCCAGCCACGTGGGGCTCTGGGGGGAAAATCAGCCCCAGCATTTT CASHVGLWGENQPQHF
few TRBJ1-5 TRBV6-1 - TGTGCCAGCAGTGAAGAAGGATTTCAGCCCCAGCATTTT CASSEEGFQPQHF
- TRBJ1-3 TRBV7-6 TRBD1 TGTGCCAGCAGCAGCACAGGGGAGCGAAACACCATATATTTT CASSSTGERNTIYF
many TRBJ2-5 TRBV18 TRBD1 TGTGCCAGCTCACGAGGACAGGGAGGAGAGACCCAGTACTTC CASSRGQGGETQYF
- TRBJ2-2 TRBV5-1 TRBD2 TGCGCCAGCAGCAAGGAGGGACTAGCGGGAGCCGGGGAGCTGTTTTTT CASSKEGLAGAGELFF
medium-sized TRBJ2-1 TRBV12-3/TRBV12-4 - TGTGCCAGCAGTTTGTCCTCTCTCGGGAGTCTTATCGGGCGGTACAATGAGCAGTTCTTC CASSLSSLGSLIGRYNEQFF
- TRBJ2-3 TRBV11-1 - TGTGCCAGCAGCTTAGGGTGGCAATCGGTCGTTATAGATACGCAGTATTTT CASSLGWQSVVIDTQYF
few TRBJ2-7 TRBV6-1 TRBD2 TGTGCCAGCAGCCACACGGGAGGCCTCTCCTACGAGCAGTACTTC CASSHTGGLSYEQYF
- TRBJ1-5 TRBV28 - TGTGCCAGCAGTATTCAGGGTTTCAATCAGCCCCAGCATTTT CASSIQGFNQPQHF
- TRBJ2-2 TRBV11-3 - TGTGCCAGCAGCCCAGGGTCGGCCGGGGAGCTGTTTTTT CASSPGSAGELFF
few TRBJ2-7 TRBV12-3/TRBV12-4 - TGTGCCAGCAGTTTTCGGGCAGGGTACGAGCAGTACTTC CASSFRAGYEQYF
- TRBJ1-2 TRBV4-3 - TGCGCCAGCAGCCAAGGGAGAACGTTTAACTATGGCTACACCTTC CASSQGRTFNYGYTF
- TRBJ1-1 TRBV30 - TGTGCCTGGACCCCTATGGACAGACTGAACACTGAAGCTTTCTTT CAWTPMDRLNTEAFF
- TRBJ2-7 TRBV7-2 - TGTGCCAGCAGCGAGGGGTTAGGGAGCTCCTACGAGCAGTACTTC CASSEGLGSSYEQYF
- TRBJ2-1 TRBV20-1 - TGCAGTGCTCCTCAATGGGACTCGGGGGACGAGCAGTTCTTC CSAPQWDSGDEQFF
- TRBJ1-5 TRBV19 - TGTGCCAGTATAGGGCAGAGCAATCAGCCCCAGCATTTT CASIGQSNQPQHF
few TRBJ1-1 TRBV12-3/TRBV12-4 - TGTGCCAGCAGATTACAGGGTAACACTGAAGCTTTCTTT CASRLQGNTEAFF
- TRBJ1-2 TRBV27 TRBD1 TGTGCCAGAAGTTTCGCAGGGGGGACTGGCTACACCTTC CARSFAGGTGYTF
- TRBJ2-7 TRBV28 - TGTGCCAGCAGATTATCACTTAGGGGCGCCGGGCAGTACTTC CASRLSLRGAGQYF
few TRBJ1-2 TRBV28 - TGTGCCAGCGGGCGGAACTATGGCTACACCTTC CASGRNYGYTF
- TRBJ2-1 TRBV5-1 - TGCGCCAGCAGACTGACTAGCAATGAGCAGTTCTTC CASRLTSNEQFF
- TRBJ2-7 TRBV20-1 TRBD1 TGCAGTGCTAGAGCTTGGACAGGGGGCTTCCTGTTCTGGTACGAGCAGTACTTC CSARAWTGGFLFWYEQYF
- TRBJ2-2 TRBV13 TRBD1 TGTGCCAGCAGCTCGGGACAGGGTCGTTCCGGGGAGCTGTTTTTT CASSSGQGRSGELFF
- TRBJ2-5 TRBV2 - TGTGCCAGCACCGGCGAAGAGACCCAGTACTTC CASTGEETQYF
- TRBJ2-5 TRBV9 - TGTGCCAGCACCTGGACAGATGGGACCCAGTACTTC CASTWTDGTQYF
once TRBJ2-2 TRBV7-2 - TGTGCCAGCAGCTTAGTGTCTATAAACACCGGGGAGCTGTTTTTT CASSLVSINTGELFF
- TRBJ1-3 TRBV3-1 - TGTGCCAGCAGCCAGGGGGAGTCTCAGGGGTTCCTATATTTT CASSQGESQGFLYF
few TRBJ2-1 TRBV28 - TGTGCCAGCAGTACCACGGGATTCCTAAACAATGAGCAGTTCTTC CASSTTGFLNNEQFF
large TRBJ1-1 TRBV7-2 TRBD1 TGTGCCAGCAGCCCCGGGACAGGGACGATGACTGAAGCTTTCTTT CASSPGTGTMTEAFF
- TRBJ2-1 TRBV6-4 TRBD2 TGTGCCAGCAGGATAATGCCCCTAGCGGTCCCTGACGATGAGCAGTTCTTC CASRIMPLAVPDDEQFF
- TRBJ2-2 TRBV7-2 TRBD2 TGTGCCAGCAGCTTAGGCGCGGGAGGGACCGGGGAGCTGTTTTTT CASSLGAGGTGELFF
few TRBJ2-7 TRBV6-5 - TGTGCCAGCAGTTACTCACGAGGGAACTACGAGCAGTACTTC CASSYSRGNYEQYF
- TRBJ1-1 TRBV11-2 - TGTGCCAGCAGCTTAGCAGGACAGAACACTGAAGCTTTCTTT CASSLAGQNTEAFF
- TRBJ1-4 TRBV5-5 - TGTGCCAGCAGCTTCAGGACAGCTAATGAAAAACTGTTTTTT CASSFRTANEKLFF
few TRBJ1-1 TRBV6-2/TRBV6-3 - TGTGCCAGCAGTTACAGGGGTTTCACTGAAGCTTTCTTT CASSYRGFTEAFF
- TRBJ2-7 TRBV20-1 TRBD2 TGCAGTGCCGGTGGGACTAGCTACGAGCAGTACTTC CSAGGTSYEQYF
medium-sized TRBJ1-1 TRBV2 - TGTGCCAGCAAAGAGCTGGGGGAAGCTTTCTTT CASKELGEAFF
few TRBJ1-6 TRBV19 - TGTGCCAGTAGTATTTCTCGATCACCCCTCCACTTT CASSISRSPLHF
few TRBJ2-7 TRBV19 TRBD1 TGTGCCAGTAGTAAAGGGACAGCCATCTACGAGCAGTACTTC CASSKGTAIYEQYF
- TRBJ1-6 TRBV30 - TGTGCCTGGAGCGGGACCCTCGGAGGTCGTTCACCCCTCCACTTT CAWSGTLGGRSPLHF
- TRBJ1-2 TRBV18 TRBD1 TGTGCCAGCTCACCCGGACAGGGTGTCGGGTATGGCTACACCTTC CASSPGQGVGYGYTF
- TRBJ2-5 TRBV7-2 TRBD2 TGTGCCAGCAGCTTCGGGACTAACTCCGGGACCCAGTACTTC CASSFGTNSGTQYF
many TRBJ2-5 TRBV7-7 TRBD1 TGTGCCAGCAGCCCAATAGGCGACAGGGGGAGAGAGACCCAGTACTTC CASSPIGDRGRETQYF
- TRBJ1-6 TRBV4-1 - TGCGCCAGCAGCGCATCCCTCCGCCGTAAGGGTTCCTATAATTCACCCCTCCACTTT CASSASLRRKGSYNSPLHF
- TRBJ2-3 TRBV6-1 TRBD2 TGTGCCACGGGGAAGCGGGAGGAGGATACGCAGTATTTT CATGKREEDTQYF
once TRBJ1-5 TRBV19 - TGTGCCAGCCAAATGTGCAGTCTTTATCACAATCAGCCCCAGCATTTT CASQMCSLYHNQPQHF